This T cell receptor (beta chain) was observed in a study of identical twins. TCRdb reprocessed the 5' RACE reads via MiXCR and lists one record per CDR3 protein. This sample has some 1,600,000 distinct CDR3 sequences, with more than 30% found just once. Notes on the study in general: For cord blood, abundant beta clonotypes had fewer insertions, unlike memory repertoires, which showed none.

Points on this clonotype: Antigen specificity is unknown. At one end, the junction sequence differs from germline, possibly due to a read error.

This CDR3 region has 14 residues. Germline values: CDR1 SGHRS, CDR2 YFSETQ. The chain links TRBV5-1 to TRBJ2-1; D possibly uses TRBD1 or TRBD2 (5 bases each). Sequencing used cord blood. The origin of this receptor is a newborn girl in good health. The chain's CDR3 is CANSPGPPYNEQFF. DNA of the CDR3: TGCGCCAACAGCCCGGGACCACCCTACAATGAGCAGTTCTTC.